One and the same sample provided the 8 T cell receptor beta chains below, sequenced in a study of T cells in Graves' hyperthyroidism and ophthalmopathy. Amplification of TCR beta CDR3 regions used RNA as the template. Initially, a first-round RT-PCR of the TCR CDR3 employed the HTBI primer set. One entry per CDR3 protein, called by TCRdb with MiXCR from the multiplex PCR reads. The sample holds about 380,000 distinct CDR3 sequences, around a sixth seen once. The sequenced sample consisted of blood. These receptors originate from a man in his late teens or twenties with Graves' ophthalmopathy.

This clonotype was detected ten times or more. The V and J genes are TRBV3-1 and TRBJ1-5; possibly TRBD1 for D (5 bases). Germline V gene data show CDR1 as LGHDT and CDR2 as YNNKEL (reference sequence). The ends were cut back, 1 base at V and 7 bases at J, with 8 bases in the middle. The CDR3 runs to 13 residues. CDR3: CASSQVWGQPQHF. In DNA form, the CDR3 reads TGTGCCAGCAGCCAAGTGTGGGGGCAGCCCCAGCATTTT.

This chain links TRBV6-1 with TRBJ1-1; D possibly corresponds to TRBD1 (5 bases). V lost 6 bases, J lost 10 bases, and 12 bases lay in between. From germline, CDR1 is MNHNS and CDR2 SASEGT. This CDR3 is built from 11 residues. CDR3 bases: TGTGCCAGCAGAGACCCAGGGCTAGCTTTCTTT. It codes for CASRDPGLAFF.

This clonotype turned up a few times. The CDR3 DNA is TGCGCCAGCAGCCTAACTAGCAACGAGCAGTACTTC. Amino acid sequence: CASSLTSNEQYF. The genes are TRBV4-1 and TRBJ2-7, with D perhaps matching TRBD2 (6 bases). This CDR3 contains 12 residues. CDR1 is MGHRA, CDR2 YSYEKL, per germline. Between the trimmed V and J ends, which lost 4 bases and 5 bases, there was a span of 9 bases.

At least ten counts were recorded for this clonotype. The rearrangement links TRBV5-1 to TRBJ1-5; D not resolved. This CDR3 has 15 amino acids. The germline V gene encodes CDR1 SGHRS and CDR2 YFSETQ. The ends were cut back, 1 base at V and 4 bases at J, with 12 bases in the middle. In DNA form, the CDR3 reads TGCGCCAGCAGCTTGTTTCCCAGCGGGAATCAGCCCCAGCATTTT. Its translation is CASSLFPSGNQPQHF.

The chain has TRBV19 and TRBJ2-2; D call uncertain. There are 13 residues in the CDR3. Looked up from germline, CDR1 is LNHDA and CDR2 is SQIVND (reference sequence). V lost 3 bases to trimming and J lost 7 bases, with 9 bases between them. The CDR3 DNA sequence: TGTGCCAGTAGTATCGTTCTCTTCGGGGAGCTGTTTTTT. This sequence encodes CASSIVLFGELFF.

This clonotype was counted ten times or more. The chain employs TRBV24-1 and TRBJ2-2, with TRBD1 matching over 8 bases. J was trimmed by 0 bases and V by 1 base; bases with no gene match: 3. Germline-derived CDR1 and CDR2 are KGHDR and SFDVKD. The CDR3 has 17 residues. In DNA form, the CDR3 reads TGTGCCACCAGTGATTTTCCGGGACAGGCGAACACCGGGGAGCTGTTTTTT. Translation: CATSDFPGQANTGELFF.

This rearrangement joins TRBV5-8 to TRBJ1-1; 8 bases are shared with TRBD1. The CDR3 consists of 18 residues. Per the germline V gene, CDR1 is SGHTS and CDR2 is YDEGEE. The junction had 17 bases not matched to a gene; V was cut back by 6 bases and J by 1 base. The DNA for the CDR3 is TGTGCCAGCAACAACCCGGACAGGGCGGCCAATCCGAACACTGAAGCTTTCTTT. Amino acids: CASNNPDRAANPNTEAFF.

Note on this clonotype: Since a much larger clone is just one base distant, this may be a read error. The chain recombines TRBV7-9 with TRBJ1-2, with D perhaps TRBD1 (6 bases). The CDR3 totals 16 residues. V dropped 4 bases and J dropped 3 bases, with 18 bases sitting between them. Germline CDR1 is SEHNR and CDR2 is FQNEAQ (reference sequence). Here the CDR3 reads CASSSSAGVMDYGYTF. The CDR3 region has the DNA TGTGCCAGCAGCTCCAGCGCAGGGGTTATGGACTATGGCTACACCTTC.